This T cell receptor (beta chain) was recorded in a study of blood T cell repertoires in COVID-19. Overall study context: T cells, B-cell-depleted T cells, or PBMCs supplied cDNA or gDNA.

Original data processing: By means of reference gene primer amplification, nucleated cell counts were estimated. Only in-frame clones appear in the TCRdb table, and some are missing; sequencing was by immunoSEQ multiplex PCR. The V and J calls and clone size come from that table; D and trimming were worked out from the DNA. The sample holds just under 250,000 clones; about 89% are singletons and the top ten take approximately 4.2%. The age range of participants was about 18 to 89 years, with residence in 20 to 25 US areas. Sequencing used PBMCs or T cells enriched from blood (not recorded which). This receptor was taken from a woman in her twenties or thirties who had recovered from COVID-19.

Here the CDR3 DNA reads TGTGCCAGCAGTTACGGGGTAGCGGGACCCACCGGGGAGCTGTTTTTT. This translates into CASSYGVAGPTGELFF. The chain combines TRBV6-2 or TRBV6-3 with TRBJ2-2; 8 nucleotides line up with TRBD2. Germline CDR1 reads MNHEY; CDR2 reads SVGEGT. With 2 bases clipped from V and 4 bases from J, the junction kept 6 bases outside the gene matches. This CDR3 has 16 amino acids.